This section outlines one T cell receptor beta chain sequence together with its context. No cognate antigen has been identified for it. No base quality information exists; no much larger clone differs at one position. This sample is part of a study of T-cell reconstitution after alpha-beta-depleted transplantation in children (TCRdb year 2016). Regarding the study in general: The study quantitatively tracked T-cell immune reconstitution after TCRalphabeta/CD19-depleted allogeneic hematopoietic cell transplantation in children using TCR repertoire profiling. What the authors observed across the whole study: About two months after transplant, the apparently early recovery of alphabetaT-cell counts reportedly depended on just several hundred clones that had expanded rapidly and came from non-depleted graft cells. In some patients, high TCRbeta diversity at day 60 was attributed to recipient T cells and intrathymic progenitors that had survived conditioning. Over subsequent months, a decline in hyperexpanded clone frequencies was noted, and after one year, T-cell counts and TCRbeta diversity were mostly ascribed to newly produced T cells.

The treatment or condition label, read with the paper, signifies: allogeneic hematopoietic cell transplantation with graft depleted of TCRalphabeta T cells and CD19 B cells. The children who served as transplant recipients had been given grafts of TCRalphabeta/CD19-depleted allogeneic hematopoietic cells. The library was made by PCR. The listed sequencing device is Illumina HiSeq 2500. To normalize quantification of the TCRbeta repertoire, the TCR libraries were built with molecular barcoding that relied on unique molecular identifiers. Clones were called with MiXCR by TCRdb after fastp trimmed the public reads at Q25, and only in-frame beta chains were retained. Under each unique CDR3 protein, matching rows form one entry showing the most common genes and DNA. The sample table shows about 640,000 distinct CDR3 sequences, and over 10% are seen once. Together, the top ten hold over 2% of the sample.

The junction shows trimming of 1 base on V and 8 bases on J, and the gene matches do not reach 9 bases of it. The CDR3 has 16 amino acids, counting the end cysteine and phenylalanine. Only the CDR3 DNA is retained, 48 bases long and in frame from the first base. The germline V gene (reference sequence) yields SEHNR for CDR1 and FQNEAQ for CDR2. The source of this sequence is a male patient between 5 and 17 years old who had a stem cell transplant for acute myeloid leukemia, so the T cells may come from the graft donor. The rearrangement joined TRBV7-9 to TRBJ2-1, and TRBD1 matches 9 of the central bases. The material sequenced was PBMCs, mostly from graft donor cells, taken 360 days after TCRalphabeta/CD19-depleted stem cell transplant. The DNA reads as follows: TGTGCCAGCAGCTTAGGCTCCGGGACAGGGAGCCATGAGCAGTTCTTC. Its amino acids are CASSLGSGTGSHEQFF.